Listed below are T cell receptor beta chains from one sample, sequenced in a study of post-analysis software for immune sequencing data. Each CDR3 protein gets one entry after TCRdb re-called the PCR reads with MiXCR. The table shows roughly 620,000 distinct CDR3 sequences, with roughly 40% occurring only once. Sample: blood. The receptor source for this set is a girl aged 5 to 17 with multiple sclerosis. Both conserved end residues are part of each CDR3. A D gene is named only where the DNA matches it firmly. Clone size is given for some rows only: seen once, a few or many times, or a class if the clone is expanded.

few	TRBV7-2	TRBJ1-2	TRBD1	TGTGCCAGCAGCCCCTCCGGGACAGCCTATGGCTACACCTTC	CASSPSGTAYGYTF
NA	TRBV10-3	TRBJ2-1	TRBD2	TGTGTCATCAGTGGGACTAGCGGGAGCTATGAGCAGTTCTTC	CVISGTSGSYEQFF
few	TRBV29-1	TRBJ1-2	NA	TGCAGCGCTGGGGGGGGTAACTATGGCTACACCTTC	CSAGGGNYGYTF
NA	TRBV6-6	TRBJ2-3	NA	TGTGCCAGCAACTCTAGCCCCCAAGGGAGAGATACGCAGTATTTT	CASNSSPQGRDTQYF
NA	TRBV24-1	TRBJ2-1	TRBD1	TGTGCCACAAGTGGAGTCTCCAGGGGGCGAATATCCTACAATGAGCAGTTCTTC	CATSGVSRGRISYNEQFF
NA	TRBV12-3/TRBV12-4	TRBJ1-1	NA	TGTGCCAGCAGTCCGTCGGGGGCCCCTGAAGCTTTCTTT	CASSPSGAPEAFF
NA	TRBV20-1	TRBJ1-2	NA	TGCAGTGCGCAGAAGGCCGAGGGTACGGCCTATGGCTACACCTTC	CSAQKAEGTAYGYTF
NA	TRBV6-6	TRBJ1-5	NA	TGTGCCAGCAGTTACGCAGGGGAAGTCAATCAGCCCCAGCATTTT	CASSYAGEVNQPQHF
NA	TRBV12-3/TRBV12-4	TRBJ1-1	NA	TGTGCCAGCAGTTCCCCGGGCCCAGGCACTGAAGCTTTCTTT	CASSSPGPGTEAFF
NA	TRBV7-2	TRBJ2-7	TRBD2	TGTGCCAGCAGCCCGGGGACTAGCGGGTACAGCTCCTACGAGCAGTACTTC	CASSPGTSGYSSYEQYF
NA	TRBV4-1	TRBJ2-7	TRBD2	TGCGCCAGCAGCCAAGGTCGAGCCCGGGAGGGCCAGGTTACGAAGAACGAGCAGTACTTC	CASSQGRAREGQVTKNEQYF
NA	TRBV12-3/TRBV12-4	TRBJ2-3	NA	TGTGCCAGCAGCAGAGGGACCCTTGAAGACACAGATACGCATTATTTT	CASSRGTLEDTDTHYF
NA	TRBV29-1	TRBJ2-5	TRBD1	TGCAGCGTTGAACCGATGGACAGGGAAATACAAGAGACCCAGTACTTC	CSVEPMDREIQETQYF
NA	TRBV13	TRBJ2-5	NA	TGTGCCAGCAGCCGATATAGCGGAGAAGAGACCCAGTACTTC	CASSRYSGEETQYF
NA	TRBV5-1	TRBJ2-7	NA	TGCGCCAGCAGCCAGAAGGGGAGCGAGCAGTACTTC	CASSQKGSEQYF
NA	TRBV30	TRBJ2-5	NA	TGTGCCTGGAGTGTATATTCCGGCCTGGGCCAGTACTTC	CAWSVYSGLGQYF
NA	TRBV12-3/TRBV12-4	TRBJ1-2	NA	TGTGCCAGCAGTCCAAGAAGTGACAGCTTATATGGCTACACCTTC	CASSPRSDSLYGYTF
few	TRBV4-1	TRBJ2-7	NA	TGCGCCAGCAGCCAAGATCCGAACAAGGGGAACTACGAGCAGTACTTC	CASSQDPNKGNYEQYF
few	TRBV12-3/TRBV12-4	TRBJ2-1	NA	TGTGCCAGCACTACAGGCGAGGGGGCCTACAATGAGCAGTTCTTC	CASTTGEGAYNEQFF
NA	TRBV29-1	TRBJ1-1	NA	TGCAGCGTTGAAGATCCGGCTGCTTTCTTT	CSVEDPAAFF
NA	TRBV27	TRBJ1-2	NA	TGTGTCAGCAGTTTATCTGGACCCTATGGCTACACCTTC	CVSSLSGPYGYTF
NA	TRBV12-3/TRBV12-4	TRBJ2-3	TRBD2	TGTGCCAGCAGTAAGAAGGGACTAGCGGGATCACACGTCCGCGGGGATACGCAGTATTTT	CASSKKGLAGSHVRGDTQYF
NA	TRBV20-1	TRBJ1-1	NA	TGCAGTGCTAGATTCCCGGGACGGTTAAACACTGAAGCTTTCTTT	CSARFPGRLNTEAFF
NA	TRBV12-3/TRBV12-4	TRBJ2-7	TRBD1	TGTGCCAGCAGTCCCGGACAGGGTGTAACCTACGAGCAGTACTTC	CASSPGQGVTYEQYF
NA	TRBV12-3/TRBV12-4	TRBJ1-2	NA	TGTGCCAGCGCCCTCAACCTGGGCCAGGGTGGCTACACCTTC	CASALNLGQGGYTF
NA	TRBV5-1	TRBJ2-3	NA	TGCGCCAGCAGCACTTTCAGCAGCACAGATACGCAGTATTTT	CASSTFSSTDTQYF
few	TRBV4-2	TRBJ1-2	NA	TGTGCCAGCAGCCAAGATCCGGATCCTAGGGGCTATGGCTACACCTTC	CASSQDPDPRGYGYTF
once	TRBV12-3/TRBV12-4	TRBJ2-3	NA	TGTGCCAGCAGGGGACTGAGCACAGATACGCAGTATTTT	CASRGLSTDTQYF
once	TRBV29-1	TRBJ1-1	NA	TGCAGCGCCTTGGACATGTTTAACACTGAAGCTTTCTTT	CSALDMFNTEAFF
few	TRBV11-2	TRBJ2-7	TRBD1	TGTGCCAGCAGCTTAGTCGACAGGGGAACCTACGAGCAGTACTTC	CASSLVDRGTYEQYF
NA	TRBV6-5	TRBJ2-5	TRBD2	TGTGCCAGCTCCCCTGGACTGGGAGGGGAGACCCAGTACTTC	CASSPGLGGETQYF
NA	TRBV12-3/TRBV12-4	TRBJ2-1	NA	TGTGCCAGCAGTTCCCGACCGGAACAGTTCTTC	CASSSRPEQFF
few	TRBV7-9	TRBJ2-5	TRBD1	TGTGCCAGCAGCGAGGACAGGGGATTCAAAGAGACCCAGTACTTC	CASSEDRGFKETQYF
NA	TRBV3-1	TRBJ2-7	NA	TGTGCCAGCAGCCAAGTCGTGGACGAGCAGTACTTC	CASSQVVDEQYF
many	TRBV5-1	TRBJ1-2	TRBD1	TGCGCCAGCAGCGACGGGACAGGGGGCTATGGCTACACCTTC	CASSDGTGGYGYTF
NA	TRBV12-3/TRBV12-4	TRBJ2-3	NA	TGTGCCAGCAGTCTATTGCGAGGCGCAGATACGCAGTATTTT	CASSLLRGADTQYF
NA	TRBV7-9	TRBJ2-1	NA	TGTGCCAGCAGCACTAGGGGAAGTGGTGAGCAGTTCTTC	CASSTRGSGEQFF
NA	TRBV10-3	TRBJ2-5	NA	TGTGCCACCTCTGAGGGCCACAAAGGACTAGAGACCCAGTACTTC	CATSEGHKGLETQYF
NA	TRBV12-3/TRBV12-4	TRBJ2-3	NA	TGTGCCAGCAGCCCCGGTGTCGGGGGGCACACAGATGCGCAGTATTTT	CASSPGVGGHTDAQYF
NA	TRBV5-1	TRBJ2-5	NA	TGCGCCAGCAAGCTTGGGGGCCACCTGGCTACTTCAATGGAGACCCAGTACTTC	CASKLGGHLATSMETQYF
NA	TRBV4-2	TRBJ1-1	TRBD1	TGTGCCAGCAGCCAAGTGGCTCAGGGGGGGACTGAAGCTTTCTTT	CASSQVAQGGTEAFF
NA	TRBV5-1	TRBJ2-3	TRBD2	TGCGCCAGCAGCTTGGAAGGGACTAGCGGGGACACAGATACGCAGTATTTT	CASSLEGTSGDTDTQYF
few	TRBV3-1	TRBJ2-7	NA	TGTGCCAGCAGCCAAGAGCGAGGGATCCTCATCAACGAGCAGTACTTC	CASSQERGILINEQYF
NA	TRBV5-1	TRBJ1-6	NA	TGCGCCAGCAGCTTGACAGCGGCGAGGGCGTTAACTAATTCACCCCTCCACTTT	CASSLTAARALTNSPLHF
NA	TRBV10-3	TRBJ2-3	NA	TGTGCCATTAGTGAGAGGGATAACACAGATACGCAGTATTTT	CAISERDNTDTQYF
NA	TRBV5-1	TRBJ2-1	NA	TGCGCCAGCAGCTTCCGGGTCCAGAGCTACAATGAGCAGTTCTTC	CASSFRVQSYNEQFF
NA	TRBV20-1	TRBJ2-5	TRBD2	TGCAGTGCCACCGGGACTAGCGGGAGACCAGAGCAGTACTTC	CSATGTSGRPEQYF
NA	TRBV20-1	TRBJ2-3	TRBD1	TGCAGTGCTAGGCACTACAGGGGGCTTGATTTTACGCAGTATTTT	CSARHYRGLDFTQYF
NA	TRBV6-2/TRBV6-3	TRBJ1-6	NA	TGTGCCAGCAGTTACTCGTCGGGCAGGTTTTTTTCACCCCTCCACTTT	CASSYSSGRFFSPLHF
few	TRBV10-2	TRBJ2-5	TRBD2	TGCGCCAGCCGTGGACCTTGGGGGGGAGAGACCCAGTACTTC	CASRGPWGGETQYF
NA	TRBV12-3/TRBV12-4	TRBJ2-5	TRBD1	TGTGCCAGCAATCAGGGGGCAGAAGAGACCCAGTACTTC	CASNQGAEETQYF
NA	TRBV10-3	TRBJ1-2	NA	TGTGCCATCAGTGAGTCTTTGGCGGGGTTTAATGGCTACACCTTC	CAISESLAGFNGYTF
NA	TRBV20-1	TRBJ2-1	TRBD1	TGCAGTGCATCGGACAGGGGGCGCGGTAATGAGCAGTTCTTC	CSASDRGRGNEQFF
few	TRBV3-1	TRBJ2-1	TRBD2	TGTGCCAGCAGCCTCTCACTAGCGGGAAACGCCAATGAGCAGTTCTTC	CASSLSLAGNANEQFF
NA	TRBV24-1	TRBJ2-3	NA	TGTGCCACCAGTCCCCCTGGCAGGGCCACTAGCACAGATACGCAGTATTTT	CATSPPGRATSTDTQYF
NA	TRBV6-4	TRBJ2-1	TRBD2	TGTGCCAGCAGTGACCCGGGGACTAGTGTGGGCAATGAGCAGTTCTTC	CASSDPGTSVGNEQFF